The following is a T cell receptor beta chain sequence with its context. This sample was included in a study of memory CD8 T cells in hepatitis C reinfection. Study at large: A positive HCV RNA test after two negatives ≥60 days apart defined reinfection. Late or post reinfection samples were taken 12 to 24 weeks after detection.

The V gene's germline CDR1 is SEHNR and CDR2 FQNEAQ (reference sequence). Trimming removed 6 bases from V and 2 bases from J, with 10 bases in between. The CDR3 totals 13 residues. Indicated time point: late/post reinfection, 12 to 24 weeks after detection. No in vitro expansion preceded TCR sequencing of the sorted cells. The protocol was immunoSEQ multiplex PCR, while the TCRdb copy is restricted to in-frame clones and leaves out a portion. This repertoire shows some 46,000 clones, roughly 87% found once; its top ten account for 0.72%. The source is a man aged 18 to 30 with hepatitis C virus infection. Sequenced: naive CD8+ T cells sorted from blood. The genes are TRBV7-9 and TRBJ1-2; possible D gene TRBD1, 5 bases. The CDR3 DNA follows: TGTGCCAGCAGTCGACAGACCAACTATGGCTACACCTTC. It translates to CASSRQTNYGYTF.